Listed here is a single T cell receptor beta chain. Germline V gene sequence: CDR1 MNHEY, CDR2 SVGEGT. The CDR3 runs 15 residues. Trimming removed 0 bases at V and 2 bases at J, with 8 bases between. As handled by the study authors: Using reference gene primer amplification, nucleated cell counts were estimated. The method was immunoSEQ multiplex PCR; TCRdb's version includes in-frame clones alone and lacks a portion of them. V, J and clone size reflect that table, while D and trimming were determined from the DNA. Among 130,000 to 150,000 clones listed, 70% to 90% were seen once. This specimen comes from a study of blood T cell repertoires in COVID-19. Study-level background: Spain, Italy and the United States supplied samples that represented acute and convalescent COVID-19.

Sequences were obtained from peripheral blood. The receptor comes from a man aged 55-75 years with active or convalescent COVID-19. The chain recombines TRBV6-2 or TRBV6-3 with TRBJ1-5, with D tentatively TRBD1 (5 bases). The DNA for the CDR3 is TGTGCCAGCAGTTACTCAGGGGAGGGCAATCAGCCCCAGCATTTT. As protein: CASSYSGEGNQPQHF.